Included here is one TCR beta chain sequence, with context. TCRdb keeps only in-frame clones here, not all; method: immunoSEQ multiplex PCR. The repertoire consists of more than 200,000 clones, with 87% occurring once and the leading ten covering roughly 7.2%. This sample stems from a study of blood T cell repertoires in COVID-19. Study context: Samples representing acute and convalescent COVID-19 were sourced from the United States, Italy and Spain.

Recruits, aged roughly 18 to 95 years, lived in 20 to 30 US areas. Looked up from germline, CDR1 is MRHNA and CDR2 is SNTAGT. Trimming removed 3 bases from V and 1 base from J, with 6 bases in between. The CDR3 is 14 residues long. This clonotype originated in a man younger than 45 in a cohort exposed to, infected with or recovered from COVID-19 (not recorded which). Input material: PBMCs or T cells enriched from blood (not recorded which). The chain uses TRBV6-4 and TRBJ2-2; no clear D gene. The CDR3 loop is CASSELLNTGELFF. CDR3 sequence (DNA): TGTGCCAGCAGTGAACTTCTGAACACCGGGGAGCTGTTTTTT.